This TCR beta chain was found in a study of blood T cell repertoires in COVID-19. Study in general: The United States, Italy and Spain provided the acute and convalescent COVID-19 samples.

The CDR3 is 12 amino acids. The V end lost 6 bases, the J end lost 9 bases, and 15 bases lay between the germline ends. CDR1 and CDR2 from the germline V gene are MDHEN and SYDVKM. As processed by the authors: Reference gene primer amplification gave nucleated cell count estimates. Repertoires were generated with immunoSEQ multiplex PCR, while TCRdb's copy carries only in-frame clones and drops some. Clonal size and the V and J genes are those of that table, whereas D and trimming came from the DNA. The table has 70,000 to 95,000 clones, around 88% seen once. Sequencing input: peripheral blood. The TCR was taken from a woman at least 80 years old with acute or convalescent COVID-19. The chain is built from TRBV28 and TRBJ2-7; D is possibly TRBD1 (6 bases). The CDR3 here is CASSLLQGSQYF. The CDR3 DNA is TGTGCCAGCAGCCTCCTACAGGGATCGCAGTACTTC.